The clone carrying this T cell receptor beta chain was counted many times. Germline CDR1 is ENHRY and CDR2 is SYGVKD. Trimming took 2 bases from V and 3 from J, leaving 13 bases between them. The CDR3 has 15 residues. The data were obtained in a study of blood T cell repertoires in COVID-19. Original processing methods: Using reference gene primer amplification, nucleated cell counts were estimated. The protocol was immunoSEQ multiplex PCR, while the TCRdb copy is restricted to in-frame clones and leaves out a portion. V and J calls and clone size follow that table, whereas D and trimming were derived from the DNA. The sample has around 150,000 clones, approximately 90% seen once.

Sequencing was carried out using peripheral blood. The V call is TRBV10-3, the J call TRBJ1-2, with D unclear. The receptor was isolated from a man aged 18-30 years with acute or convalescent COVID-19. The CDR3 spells CAISEPRGVDYGYTF. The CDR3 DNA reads TGTGCCATCAGTGAGCCCCGCGGGGTGGACTATGGCTACACCTTC.